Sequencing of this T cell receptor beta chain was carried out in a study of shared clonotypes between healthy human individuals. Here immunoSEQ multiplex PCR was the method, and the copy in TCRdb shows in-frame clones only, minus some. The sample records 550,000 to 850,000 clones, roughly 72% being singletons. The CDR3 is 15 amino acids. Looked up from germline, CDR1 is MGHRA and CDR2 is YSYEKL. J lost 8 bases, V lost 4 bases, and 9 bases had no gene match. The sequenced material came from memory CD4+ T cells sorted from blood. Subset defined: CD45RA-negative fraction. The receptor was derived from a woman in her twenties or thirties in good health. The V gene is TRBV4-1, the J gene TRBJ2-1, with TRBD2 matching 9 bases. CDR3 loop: CASSRAAGGFDEQFF. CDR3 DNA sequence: TGCGCCAGCAGCCGCGCCGCGGGGGGGTTTGATGAGCAGTTCTTC.